These 27 T cell receptor beta chains came from one sample sequenced in a study of OX40 agonist ivuxolimab in advanced cancers. Profiled with immunoSEQ multiplex PCR; TCRdb holds only in-frame clones, not every one. The repertoire includes roughly 81,000 clones, around nine tenths of them detected once, and 0.4% to 0.6% sits in the top ten. The starting material was CD4+ or CD8+ T cells sorted from blood, obtained in a trial of the OX40 agonist ivuxolimab. All receptors come from an adult with an advanced solid tumor such as melanoma, head and neck, liver or kidney cancer.

The V call is TRBV28, the J call TRBJ1-4; 9 bases fit TRBD1. This CDR3 spans 15 amino acids. V lost 10 bases to trimming and J lost 5 bases; unmatched junction nucleotides: 11. In germline, CDR1 is MDHEN, CDR2 SYDVKM. The CDR3 loop reads CATTNPGTGNEKLFF. The DNA of the CDR3 is TGTGCCACCACCAACCCCGGGACAGGGAATGAAAAACTGTTTTTT.

This chain joins TRBV7-3 and TRBJ2-7; TRBD2 might be the D (5 bases). Deletions cut 10 bases from V and 3 bases from J, with 16 bases between. The length of the CDR3 is 13 residues. Per the germline V gene, CDR1 is SGHTA and CDR2 is FQGTGA. For the CDR3, the DNA is TGTGCCATCACACAACTAGGAGTCTACGAGCAGTACTTC. Translating it yields CAITQLGVYEQYF.

V is TRBV28 and J is TRBJ2-7; D unclear. Germline CDR1 MDHEN, CDR2 SYDVKM. The CDR3 spans 12 residues. Trimming removed 3 bases from V and 0 bases from J, with 3 bases in between. The CDR3 sequence is CASSFLSYEQYF. CDR3 in DNA: TGTGCCAGCAGTTTCCTCTCCTACGAGCAGTACTTC.

The rearrangement joins TRBV2 to TRBJ1-1; D is undetermined. CDR3 size: 12 residues. V lost 5 bases to trimming and J lost 4 bases, with 8 bases between them. Germline V gene data show CDR1 as SNHLY and CDR2 as FYNNEI. This CDR3 reads CASSYSFTEAFF. The CDR3 DNA reads TGTGCCAGCAGTTACTCCTTCACTGAAGCTTTCTTT.

This rearrangement joins TRBV7-9 to TRBJ2-1, with D perhaps TRBD1 (6 bases). Trimming took off 5 bases at V and 7 bases at J, with 21 bases between the two ends. The CDR3 length is 16 residues. CDR1 and CDR2 (germline): SEHNR, FQNEAQ (reference sequence). Here the CDR3 DNA reads TGTGCCAGCAGCCCGAGAGGACAGTCAGGTGGAAATGAGCAGTTCTTC. It codes for CASSPRGQSGGNEQFF.

This clone was observed once. The genes are TRBV5-1 and TRBJ2-7; possibly TRBD2 for D (5 bases). Germline CDR1 and CDR2: SGHRS and YFSETQ. This CDR3 has 14 residues. V was trimmed by 4 bases and J by 0 bases, leaving 11 bases between them. CDR3 DNA: TGCGCCAGCAGCAATACGGGGAGCTCCTACGAGCAGTACTTC. Translated, it gives CASSNTGSSYEQYF.

CDR3 coding DNA: TGTGCCAGCAGCTTAGCGGTGGGAGACGCTGAAGCTTTCTTT. It codes for CASSLAVGDAEAFF. The chain couples TRBV7-8 to TRBJ1-1; D is uncertain. Per the germline V gene, CDR1 is SGHVS and CDR2 is FQNEAQ. V lost 0 bases and J 6 bases, leaving 11 bases between the germline ends. The CDR3 length is 14 residues. Complete variable domain (other parts from reference TRBV7-8 and TRBJ1-1): GAGVSQSPRYKVAKRGQDVALRCDPISGHVSLFWYQQALGQGPEFLTYFQNEAQLDKSGLPSDRFFAERPEGSVSTLKIQRTQQEDSAVYLCASSLAVGDAEAFFGQGTRLTVV.

The J gene is TRBJ2-7, the V gene TRBV11-2, with TRBD1 matching 8 bases. The CDR3 runs to 15 residues. V shed 5 bases and J 3 bases; nucleotides not matched to a gene: 9. Germline loops: CDR1 SGHAT, CDR2 FQNNGV. The CDR3 bases are TGTGCCAGCAGCCGGACAGGGTTTGGTGTCTACGAGCAGTACTTC. It is translated as CASSRTGFGVYEQYF.

This chain connects TRBV27 to TRBJ1-5; D is undetermined. The CDR3 is 15 amino acids. The V and J ends lost 4 bases and 3 bases respectively, with 13 bases between them. Germline CDR1 MNHEY, CDR2 SMNVEV (reference sequence). As DNA, the CDR3 is TGTGCCAGCAGTTCCGGTCTATCTCTCAATCAGCCCCAGCATTTT. It encodes CASSSGLSLNQPQHF.

Remarks on this clone: The conserved final phenylalanine or tryptophan is absent from the CDR3, which likely points to a read error. The chain carries TRBV4-1 and TRBJ1-6; no clear D gene. Deletions cut 0 bases from V and 6 bases from J, with 3 bases between. Germline V CDR1 and CDR2: MGHRA, YSYEKL. The CDR3 runs to 13 residues. CDR3 residues: CASSQDGNSPLHL. DNA for the CDR3: TGCGCCAGCAGCCAAGACGGTAATTCACCCCTCCACCTT.

V gene TRBV5-1 combines with J gene TRBJ1-2; D is uncertain. Trimming took off 0 bases at V and 0 bases at J, with 9 bases between the two ends. The CDR3 runs 15 residues. Germline-derived CDR1 and CDR2 are SGHRS and YFSETQ. CDR3 coding DNA: TGCGCCAGCAGCTTGGCGGCACCTTCTAACTATGGCTACACCTTC. It translates to CASSLAAPSNYGYTF. The entire variable domain, with the rest obtained from reference TRBV5-1 and TRBJ1-2, is as follows: KAGVTQTPRYLIKTRGQQVTLSCSPISGHRSVSWYQQTPGQGLQFLFEYFSETQRNKGNFPGRFSGRQFSNSRSEMNVSTLELGDSALYLCASSLAAPSNYGYTFGSGTRLTVV.

The chain recombines TRBV27 with TRBJ2-1; 7 nucleotides align to TRBD1. CDR3 length: 15 residues. Germline lookup yields CDR1 MNHEY and CDR2 SMNVEV (reference sequence). Trimming took 5 bases from V and 4 from J; bases not matched to a gene: 8. CDR3 amino acids: CASSAYPGQYNEQFF. DNA of the CDR3: TGTGCCAGCAGTGCGTACCCGGGACAGTACAATGAGCAGTTCTTC.

The genes are TRBV6-1 and TRBJ1-1; D not certain. The V end was cut by 3 bases, the J end by 1 base, with 12 bases between. Germline lookup yields CDR1 MNHNS and CDR2 SASEGT. This CDR3 contains 15 residues. The CDR3 bases are TGTGCCAGCAGTGATGGGCCCTTCGGGAACACTGAAGCTTTCTTT. Translating it yields CASSDGPFGNTEAFF.

The CDR3 DNA reads as TGTGCCAGTAGTATAAAGGGGGCCTTCGGGGAGCAGTTCTTC. It encodes CASSIKGAFGEQFF. V and J are TRBV19 and TRBJ2-1, with TRBD1 identical over 7 bases. The CDR3 runs to 14 residues. CDR1 LNHDA and CDR2 SQIVND come from the germline V gene (reference sequence). Trimming took 2 bases from V and 10 from J; bases not matched to a gene: 8.

The gene calls are TRBV5-6 and TRBJ1-2; D not certain. The germline V gene has CDR1 SGHDT and CDR2 YYEEEE. Deletions cut 1 base from V and 0 bases from J, with 1 base between. The CDR3 extends over 12 amino acids. CDR3 protein: CASSLTNYGYTF. The DNA of the CDR3 is TGTGCCAGCAGCTTGACTAACTATGGCTACACCTTC.

The J gene is TRBJ2-1, the V gene TRBV5-1, with a possible D match to TRBD2 (7 bases). From germline, CDR1 is SGHRS and CDR2 YFSETQ. V was shortened by 4 bases and J by 8 bases, with 22 bases between the two germline ends. The CDR3 has 16 amino acids. The CDR3: CASSLPGGGAIDEQFF. The DNA of the CDR3 is TGCGCCAGCAGCCTCCCAGGTGGGGGGGCCATTGATGAGCAGTTCTTC.

The chain couples TRBV11-2 to TRBJ1-1; no clear D. CDR3 length: 13 residues. Germline CDR1 reads SGHAT; CDR2 reads FQNNGV. Deletions cut 1 base from V and 11 bases from J, with 14 bases between. This CDR3 reads CASSLGPSTGAFF. For the CDR3, the DNA is TGTGCCAGCAGCTTAGGTCCCAGCACTGGGGCTTTCTTT.

The chain recombines TRBV7-9 with TRBJ1-1; 10 bases line up with TRBD1. Germline values: CDR1 SEHNR, CDR2 FQNEAQ (reference sequence). The junction had 2 bases not matched to a gene; V was cut back by 6 bases and J by 1 base. This CDR3 has 14 amino acids. CDR3 amino acids: CASRRQGANTEAFF. DNA of the CDR3: TGTGCCAGCAGACGACAGGGGGCGAACACTGAAGCTTTCTTT. The variable domain in full, completed from reference TRBV7-9 and TRBJ1-1, reads DTGVSQNPRHKITKRGQNVTFRCDPISEHNRLYWYRQTLGQGPEFLTYFQNEAQLEKSRLLSDRFSAERPKGSFSTLEIQRTEQGDSAMYLCASRRQGANTEAFFGQGTRLTVV.

The V call is TRBV6-1, the J call TRBJ1-2; tentatively, D is TRBD1 (6 bases). Germline CDR1 MNHNS, CDR2 SASEGT. This CDR3 contains 12 residues. V was pared by 9 bases and J by 3 bases, with 11 bases between. The CDR3: CASGQSHYGYTF. CDR3 sequence (DNA): TGTGCCAGTGGACAGTCCCACTATGGCTACACCTTC.

V gene TRBV5-1 combines with J gene TRBJ2-1; D is uncertain. The CDR3 length is 17 residues. The V end lost 1 base, the J end lost 2 bases, and 16 bases lay between the germline ends. Germline values: CDR1 SGHRS, CDR2 YFSETQ. CDR3 residues: CASSLLPWSVAYNEQFF. In nucleotides, the CDR3 is TGCGCCAGCAGCTTGCTGCCGTGGAGTGTTGCCTACAATGAGCAGTTCTTC.

The V and J genes are TRBV2 and TRBJ2-7; TRBD1 agrees at 7 bases. The CDR3 is 16 residues long. Trimming took 4 bases from V and 0 from J; bases not matched to a gene: 9. CDR1 and CDR2 from the germline V gene are SNHLY and FYNNEI. The CDR3 DNA is TGTGCCAGCAGTGGGGACAGTGACCTTCTCTCCTACGAGCAGTACTTC. Translated, it gives CASSGDSDLLSYEQYF. Supplemented by reference TRBV2 and TRBJ2-7, the full variable domain reads EPEVTQTPSHQVTQMGQEVILRCVPISNHLYFYWYRQILGQKVEFLVSFYNNEISEKSEIFDDQFSVERPDGSNFTLKIRSTKLEDSAMYFCASSGDSDLLSYEQYFGPGTRLTVT.

This clone has just a few counts. CDR3 amino acids: CASSLAREIYQPQHF. DNA of the CDR3: TGTGCCAGCAGCTTAGCCAGGGAGATCTATCAGCCCCAGCATTTT. The genes are TRBV7-2 and TRBJ1-5; TRBD1 is a possible D gene (5 bases). Germline CDR1 and CDR2: SGHTA and FQGNSA. V lost 0 bases to trimming and J lost 5 bases, with 11 bases between them. This CDR3 has 15 amino acids. Variable domain in full (rest from reference TRBV7-2 and TRBJ1-5): GAGVSQSPSNKVTEKGKDVELRCDPISGHTALYWYRQSLGQGLEFLIYFQGNSAPDKSGLPSDRFSAERTGGSVSTLTIQRTQQEDSAVYLCASSLAREIYQPQHFGDGTRLSIL.

The CDR3 nucleotides read TGCGCCAGCAGCTTGGACCCGGGTCAGCCCCAGCATTTT. It encodes CASSLDPGQPQHF. J is TRBJ1-5 and V is TRBV5-1; D gene ambiguous. V lost 0 bases and J 6 bases, leaving 7 bases between the germline ends. This CDR3 has 13 residues. Germline-derived CDR1 and CDR2 are SGHRS and YFSETQ.

The sample holds one count of this clone. V gene TRBV7-9 combines with J gene TRBJ1-4; no clear D gene. CDR1 is SEHNR, CDR2 FQNEAQ, per germline (reference sequence). The CDR3 has 13 residues. V was trimmed by 3 bases and J by 8 bases, leaving 10 bases between them. CDR3 protein: CASSFTQFEKLFF. The CDR3 nucleotides read TGTGCCAGCAGCTTCACGCAGTTCGAAAAACTGTTTTTT.

The chain combines TRBV13 with TRBJ1-2, with 7 bases fitting TRBD1. This CDR3 region has 19 residues. V dropped 8 bases and J dropped 4; count of bases not matched to a gene: 25. Germline V gene lookup returns CDR1 PRHDT and CDR2 FYEKMQ (reference sequence). The CDR3 DNA is TGTGCCAGCCTACTAAGGTATAAAAACAGGGGCCCCCTGGGCTATGGCTACACCTTC. Amino acids: CASLLRYKNRGPLGYGYTF. Full variable domain (outside the CDR3, taken from reference TRBV13 and TRBJ1-2): AAGVIQSPRHLIKEKRETATLKCYPIPRHDTVYWYQQGPGQDPQFLISFYEKMQSDKGSIPDRFSAQQFSDYHSELNMSSLELGDSALYFCASLLRYKNRGPLGYGYTFGSGTRLTVV.

The chain combines TRBV14 with TRBJ1-1, with D unresolved. V shed 1 base and J shed 3 bases, with 15 bases lying between them. The germline gives CDR1 SGHDN, CDR2 FVKESK. This CDR3 comprises 16 residues. CDR3 nucleotide sequence: TGTGCCAGCAGCCAAGCTGGTCCATCATGGGACACTGAAGCTTTCTTT. Its translation is CASSQAGPSWDTEAFF. Based on the CDR3 plus reference TRBV14 and TRBJ1-1, the full variable domain is EAGVTQFPSHSVIEKGQTVTLRCDPISGHDNLYWYRRVMGKEIKFLLHFVKESKQDESGMPNNRFLAERTGGTYSTLKVQPAELEDSGVYFCASSQAGPSWDTEAFFGQGTRLTVV.

This chain joins TRBV19 and TRBJ2-2; D is undetermined. Germline lookup yields CDR1 LNHDA and CDR2 SQIVND (reference sequence). With 6 bases removed from V and 3 bases from J, the gap between germline ends came to 14 bases. CDR3 length: 15 residues. The CDR3 reads CASSNLKEDTGELFF. The CDR3 DNA is TGTGCCAGTAGCAACCTTAAAGAGGACACCGGGGAGCTGTTTTTT.